These 25 T cell receptor beta chains share one sample of origin, sequenced in a study of OX40 agonist ivuxolimab in advanced cancers. Generated by immunoSEQ multiplex PCR, the TCRdb table keeps only in-frame clones and is missing some. This sample yields around 50,000 clones, of which around 80% are seen a single time; 3.1% belongs to the top ten. Sample: CD4+ or CD8+ T cells sorted from blood, taken in a trial of the OX40 agonist ivuxolimab. The receptors originated from an adult with an advanced solid tumor such as melanoma, head and neck, liver or kidney cancer.

The CDR3: CASSLGDPSGEQYF. The CDR3 region has the DNA TGCGCCAGCAGCTTGGGGGACCCAAGTGGGGAGCAGTACTTC. The chain carries TRBV5-1 and TRBJ2-7; either TRBD1 or TRBD2 may supply D (5 bases each). The V end was cut by 0 bases, the J end by 7 bases, with 14 bases between. The CDR3 is 14 residues long. Germline CDR1 is SGHRS and CDR2 is YFSETQ.

The rearrangement joins TRBV5-5 to TRBJ2-1; unclear D gene. The germline CDR1 and CDR2 sequences are SGHKS and YYEKEE (reference sequence). V lost 1 base to trimming and J lost 3 bases, with 11 bases between them. The CDR3 has 15 residues. CDR3 sequence: CASSLSSPSYNEQFF. DNA for the CDR3: TGTGCCAGCAGCTTGAGTTCTCCGAGCTACAATGAGCAGTTCTTC.

V and J are TRBV11-1 and TRBJ2-4, with a weak D call TRBD2 (5 bases). The CDR3 has 18 residues. Germline loops: CDR1 SGHAT, CDR2 FQDESV (reference sequence). Trimming took 1 base from V and 0 from J, leaving 16 bases between them. The CDR3 nucleotides are TGTGCCAGCAGCTTAGATACACAGAAAGGACTAGCCAAAAACATTCAGTACTTC. As protein: CASSLDTQKGLAKNIQYF.

This chain uses TRBV5-4 with TRBJ2-3, with D perhaps given as TRBD1 or TRBD2 (7 bases each). The V end was cut by 4 bases, the J end by 4 bases, with 16 bases between. The CDR3 runs to 15 residues. Germline CDR1 is SGHNT and CDR2 is YYREEE (reference sequence). CDR3 protein: CASSGEPGGADTQYF. CDR3 in DNA: TGTGCCAGCAGCGGGGAGCCAGGGGGGGCAGATACGCAGTATTTT. Full variable domain (rest looked up from reference TRBV5-4 and TRBJ2-3): ETGVTQSPTHLIKTRGQQVTLRCSSQSGHNTVSWYQQALGQGPQFIFQYYREEENGRGNFPPRFSGLQFPNYSSELNVNALELDDSALYLCASSGEPGGADTQYFGPGTRLTVL.

V gene TRBV7-7 combines with J gene TRBJ2-2; D unclear. Germline-derived CDR1 and CDR2 are SSHAT and FNYEAQ (reference sequence). The CDR3 spans 15 residues. Trimming removed 1 base at V and 3 bases at J, with 9 bases between. CDR3 sequence: CASSLEAGYTGELFF. For the CDR3, the DNA is TGTGCCAGCAGCTTAGAAGCCGGCTACACCGGGGAGCTGTTTTTT.

This chain links TRBV7-9 with TRBJ1-3; D unclear. With 5 bases removed from V and 5 bases from J, the gap between germline ends came to 4 bases. CDR3 length: 11 amino acids. Per the germline V gene, CDR1 is SEHNR and CDR2 is FQNEAQ (reference sequence). The CDR3 DNA reads as TGTGCCAGCAGCCCGCGAAACACCATATATTTT. Protein sequence: CASSPRNTIYF.

This clone was observed a single time. The J gene is TRBJ1-5, the V gene TRBV5-1; D ambiguous. Germline V lookup: CDR1 SGHRS, CDR2 YFSETQ. The CDR3 extends over 15 amino acids. With 4 bases removed from V and 5 bases from J, the gap between germline ends came to 16 bases. The CDR3 spells CASSNGPAVDQPQHF. CDR3 bases: TGCGCCAGCAGCAACGGGCCAGCTGTGGATCAGCCCCAGCATTTT.

The V and J genes are TRBV4-1 and TRBJ1-6; D is undetermined. CDR1 is MGHRA and CDR2 is YSYEKL in the germline V gene. V was shortened by 5 bases and J by 6 bases, with 11 bases between the two germline ends. CDR3 length equals 14 residues. The CDR3 is CASSSSITNSPLHF. As DNA, the CDR3 is TGCGCCAGCAGCTCCAGTATAACTAATTCACCCCTCCACTTT.

This sequence joins TRBV7-9 and TRBJ2-3; the match to TRBD1 covers 9 bases. This CDR3 contains 14 residues. J gave up 3 bases and V 5 bases, and 3 bases lay outside the gene matches. Germline CDR1 SEHNR, CDR2 FQNEAQ (reference sequence). The CDR3 coding sequence is TGTGCCAGCAGCCCCGGGACAGGGACAGATACGCAGTATTTT. This encodes CASSPGTGTDTQYF. The variable domain in full, with the rest retrieved from reference TRBV7-9 and TRBJ2-3, is DTGVSQNPRHKITKRGQNVTFRCDPISEHNRLYWYRQTLGQGPEFLTYFQNEAQLEKSRLLSDRFSAERPKGSFSTLEIQRTEQGDSAMYLCASSPGTGTDTQYFGPGTRLTVL.

In its sample, this clone was seen once. V is TRBV6-6 and J is TRBJ2-7, with D tentatively TRBD1 (5 bases). Germline V lookup: CDR1 MNHNY, CDR2 SVGAGI (reference sequence). CDR3 length: 13 amino acids. The V and J ends lost 7 bases and 1 base respectively, with 11 bases between them. The CDR3 spells CASTDSVSYEQYF. The DNA for the CDR3 is TGTGCCAGCACCGACAGTGTTTCCTACGAGCAGTACTTC.

This clone appeared once. The gene calls are TRBV27 and TRBJ1-5; a possible D gene is TRBD1 (5 bases). The CDR3 contains 13 residues. Trimming left V 6 bases short and J 9 bases short, with 15 bases between. Germline-derived CDR1 and CDR2 are MNHEY and SMNVEV (reference sequence). CDR3 sequence (DNA): TGTGCCAGCAGCGGGCAGGGCCTAGCGCCCCAGCATTTT. It translates to CASSGQGLAPQHF.

The V call is TRBV7-9, the J call TRBJ1-4; D is perhaps TRBD1 (5 bases). Trimming took off 6 bases at V and 4 bases at J, with 15 bases between the two ends. Germline V gene lookup returns CDR1 SEHNR and CDR2 FQNEAQ (reference sequence). The length of the CDR3 is 15 residues. CDR3 protein: CASSPPSGGNEKLFF. Written as DNA, the CDR3 is TGTGCCAGCAGTCCCCCTTCGGGGGGTAATGAAAAACTGTTTTTT.

The chain links TRBV11-2 to TRBJ2-5; no definite D call. Trimming stripped 2 bases from V and 4 bases from J, with 11 bases between. The germline V gene encodes CDR1 SGHAT and CDR2 FQNNGV. The CDR3 is 14 amino acids. The CDR3 DNA reads TGTGCCAGCAGCTTATCGAGTACCAGAGAGACCCAGTACTTC. This encodes CASSLSSTRETQYF.

The CDR3 DNA follows: TGTGCCACCAGCAGAGATGGCGGTGTAGTGGGCAAAAACATTCAGTACTTC. The encoded protein is CATSRDGGVVGKNIQYF. This chain joins TRBV15 and TRBJ2-4; D remains unclear. V was trimmed by 0 bases and J by 3 bases, leaving 15 bases between them. This CDR3 contains 17 residues. CDR1 LNHNV and CDR2 YYDKDF come from the germline V gene (reference sequence).

The V gene is TRBV9, the J gene TRBJ2-1, with TRBD1 as a possible D gene (5 bases). The CDR3 extends over 15 amino acids. Trimming left V 3 bases short and J 3 bases short, with 13 bases between. Germline V gene data show CDR1 as SGDLS and CDR2 as YYNGEE. DNA for the CDR3: TGTGCCAGCAGCGCTAAGGGGATCCTCTACAATGAGCAGTTCTTC. Translated: CASSAKGILYNEQFF.

The chain links TRBV11-2 to TRBJ2-1, with 9 bases identical to TRBD2. There are 16 residues in the CDR3. After removal of 3 bases from V and 12 bases from J, the junction contained 15 bases not matched to a gene. Germline CDR1 and CDR2: SGHAT and FQNNGV. DNA of the CDR3: TGTGCCAGCAGCTTGGGTAGCGGGAGAGGGGCCTCTACGCAGTTCTTC. The encoded protein is CASSLGSGRGASTQFF.

V is TRBV27 and J is TRBJ1-1, with D perhaps matching TRBD1 (6 bases). This CDR3 contains 14 residues. The ends were cut back, 4 bases at V and 4 bases at J, with 13 bases in the middle. Germline loops: CDR1 MNHEY, CDR2 SMNVEV (reference sequence). CDR3 sequence: CASSWGPSGTEAFF. The CDR3 coding sequence is TGTGCCAGCAGTTGGGGGCCCTCCGGCACTGAAGCTTTCTTT.

This chain links TRBV7-2 with TRBJ2-4; 7 bases agree with TRBD1. Germline V CDR1 and CDR2: SGHTA, FQGNSA. Losses at the gene ends were 3 bases for V and 3 bases for J; bases not matched to a gene: 11. The CDR3 covers 17 residues. The CDR3 protein is CASSFPPGQILKNIQYF. CDR3 DNA: TGTGCCAGCAGCTTCCCTCCGGGACAGATACTCAAAAACATTCAGTACTTC.

To note about this clone: A junction end diverges from the germline sequence, so it may reflect a read error. The chain couples TRBV6-6 to TRBJ2-7; D perhaps matches TRBD2 (5 bases). The germline CDR1 and CDR2 sequences are MNHNY and SVGAGI (reference sequence). CDR3 length: 16 amino acids. The CDR3 loop is CASRTDLESDSSEQYF. The CDR3 nucleotides read TGTGCCAGCAGAACAGATCTAGAATCGGACTCCTCCGAGCAGTACTTC.

V gene TRBV30 combines with J gene TRBJ2-6; unclear D gene. The CDR3 totals 13 residues. Trimming removed 4 bases from V and 4 bases from J, with 8 bases in between. Germline V gene data show CDR1 as GTSNPN and CDR2 as SVGIG (reference sequence). The CDR3: CAWTRSGANVLTF. In DNA, the CDR3 is TGTGCCTGGACTAGATCCGGGGCCAACGTCCTGACTTTC.

This chain uses TRBV7-9 with TRBJ2-2, with a weak D call TRBD2 (6 bases). Trimming took 10 bases from V and 0 from J, leaving 9 bases between them. Per germline, CDR1 SEHNR and CDR2 FQNEAQ (reference sequence). This CDR3 spans 13 amino acids. DNA of the CDR3: TGTGCCATAGGAGGGGCGAACACCGGGGAGCTGTTTTTT. Translation: CAIGGANTGELFF. Full variable domain (rest looked up from reference TRBV7-9 and TRBJ2-2): DTGVSQNPRHKITKRGQNVTFRCDPISEHNRLYWYRQTLGQGPEFLTYFQNEAQLEKSRLLSDRFSAERPKGSFSTLEIQRTEQGDSAMYLCAIGGANTGELFFGEGSRLTVL.

Only one count was recorded for this clone. CDR3 in DNA: TGTGCCAGCAGCTCGTCCGGGGGCGGGTCACCCCTCCACTTT. It encodes CASSSSGGGSPLHF. This sequence joins TRBV6-6 and TRBJ1-6; tentative D call: TRBD1 (6 bases). Germline CDR1 and CDR2: MNHNY and SVGAGI (reference sequence). Trimming took off 6 bases at V and 10 bases at J, with 16 bases between the two ends. This CDR3 has 14 residues.

CDR3 residues: CATSGSGREQYF. Here the CDR3 DNA reads TGTGCCACCTCTGGCTCTGGGCGCGAGCAGTACTTC. The rearrangement links TRBV15 to TRBJ2-7; D is unresolved. The CDR3 spans 12 residues. CDR1 LNHNV and CDR2 YYDKDF come from the germline V gene (reference sequence). The V end was cut by 8 bases, the J end by 6 bases, with 14 bases between.

The chain recombines TRBV5-1 with TRBJ2-3, with TRBD2 matching over 14 bases. Germline V gives CDR1 SGHRS, CDR2 YFSETQ. The length of the CDR3 is 17 residues. Trimming at V came to 4 bases and at J to 4 bases, leaving 8 bases not matched to a gene. The CDR3 DNA reads as TGCGCCAGCAGCCTGGGGACTAGCGGGAGTATCGCAGATACGCAGTATTTT. Protein sequence: CASSLGTSGSIADTQYF.

The V gene is TRBV18, the J gene TRBJ2-3; 12 bases line up with TRBD2. The CDR3 loop spans 16 amino acids. J lost 4 bases, V lost 3 bases, and 5 bases had no gene match. Looked up from germline, CDR1 is KGHSH and CDR2 is LQKENI. The CDR3 loop is CASSPLAGGKADTQYF. In DNA form, the CDR3 reads TGTGCCAGCTCACCTCTAGCGGGAGGGAAAGCAGATACGCAGTATTTT.